The clone carrying this T cell receptor beta chain was seen only a few times. CDR1 is LNHDA, CDR2 SQIVND, per germline (reference sequence). CDR3 length: 13 amino acids. V was pared by 4 bases and J by 5 bases, with 12 bases between. Primers: 60 Vbeta forward and 13 Jbeta reverse. TCRdb's copy holds only in-frame clones and misses some; the assay was immunoSEQ multiplex PCR. Of approximately 190,000 clones listed, 75% to 90% are singletons. This specimen comes from a study of cytomegalovirus exposure and HLA in healthy donors. Across the whole study: The study placed about 86% of its approximately 400 genotyped donors in the Caucasian-associated ancestry cluster.

The sequence was obtained from a woman between 45 and 60 years old in good health and CMV-seropositive. The sequenced sample consisted of PBMCs. The chain links TRBV19 to TRBJ2-7; TRBD1 is a possible D gene (6 bases). The CDR3 region has the DNA TGTGCCAGTAGTACCCGACAGGCTGACGAGCAGTACTTC. This encodes CASSTRQADEQYF.